This T cell receptor (beta chain) was sequenced in a study of identical twins. General study results and limits: Invariant populations such as MAIT and iNKT cells could partly muddle zero-insertion analyses.

On this clonotype: As yet, its antigen is unknown.

A single record per CDR3 protein comes from TCRdb applying MiXCR to the 5' RACE reads. The sample includes 450,000 or so distinct CDR3 sequences, 20% to 25% of them seen just once. Germline V lookup: CDR1 MDHEN, CDR2 SYDVKM. With 7 bases removed from V and 3 bases from J, the gap between germline ends came to 19 bases. This CDR3 has 15 amino acids. The same data also went into a second study, on T cells expressing NK-cell markers.

The TCR originated in a woman aged 18-29 years in good health. The sequenced sample consisted of CD4+ T cells sorted from blood. The chain is built from TRBV28 and TRBJ2-7; the D call may be TRBD1 or TRBD2 (5 bases each). CDR3 amino acids: CASNRGARRVYEQYF. The CDR3 DNA follows: TGTGCCAGCAATCGGGGCGCTAGGAGAGTCTACGAGCAGTACTTC.